The T cell receptor (beta chain) under discussion was sequenced for a study of cytomegalovirus exposure and HLA in healthy donors. General observations from the study: From TCR beta sequences, most subjects' HLA-A and HLA-B alleles were reportedly predicted accurately. Rare TCR sequences dominated, though some public TCRs recurred in many donors. The authors enumerated some 170 TCR beta chains as linked to cytomegalovirus. The availability of immune exposure information extended only to CMV serostatus.

Researchers ran the PCR with 60 Vbeta and 13 Jbeta primers. Clones were read by immunoSEQ multiplex PCR, and TCRdb kept only the in-frame ones, dropping some. The sample consists of about 140,000 clones, roughly three quarters of them appearing once. A remark on this clone: Its antigen remains unknown.

Sequencing used PBMCs. The receptor was derived from a man aged 18 to 30 in good health and CMV-seronegative.

The CDR3 DNA follows: TGTGCCAGCAGCTTAGCGGCGGGAACTCAGCCCCAGCATTTT. It specifies CASSLAAGTQPQHF. The genes are TRBV7-9 and TRBJ1-5; D gene uncertain. Germline V gene sequence: CDR1 SEHNR, CDR2 FQNEAQ (reference sequence). The CDR3 extends over 14 amino acids. The germline V and J ends were trimmed by 0 bases and 6 bases, with 9 bases remaining between them. The full variable domain, rest sourced from reference TRBV7-9 and TRBJ1-5, is DTGVSQNPRHKITKRGQNVTFRCDPISEHNRLYWYRQTLGQGPEFLTYFQNEAQLEKSRLLSDRFSAERPKGSFSTLEIQRTEQGDSAMYLCASSLAAGTQPQHFGDGTRLSIL.